This is a list of T cell receptor beta chains from one sample in a study of blood T cells in healthy people across ages. TCRdb fed the 5' RACE reads into MiXCR, producing one record per CDR3 protein. The repertoire holds about 780,000 distinct CDR3 sequences, with 35% to 60% as singletons. The sample was blood. Receptors were obtained from a man at least 80 years old in good health. Both conserved end residues are part of each CDR3. A D gene is named only where the DNA matches it firmly. Size is omitted from some rows. Given values are once, few, many or a class for expanded clones.

v_gene,d_gene,abundance,j_gene,CDR3nt,CDR3aa
TRBV25-1,TRBD1,few,TRBJ1-2,TGTGCCAGCAGTGACTCCCAGGGGGTAAACTATGGCTACACCTTC,CASSDSQGVNYGYTF
TRBV3-1,NA,NA,TRBJ2-4,TGTGCCAGCAGCCAGAACGACGGGACGCTTAAAAACATTCAGTACTTC,CASSQNDGTLKNIQYF
TRBV6-2/TRBV6-3,NA,NA,TRBJ2-1,TGTGCCAGCAGTTATTTGGACGCCTACAATGAGCAGTTCTTC,CASSYLDAYNEQFF
TRBV7-2,TRBD2,NA,TRBJ2-7,TGTGCCAGCAGCTTAGATTCTAGCGGCCAATACGAGCAGTACTTC,CASSLDSSGQYEQYF
TRBV29-1,TRBD1,few,TRBJ1-6,TGCAGCGGTCTGACAGGGGAAGGCTCACCCCTCCACTTT,CSGLTGEGSPLHF
TRBV7-2,TRBD2,NA,TRBJ2-1,TGTGCCAGCAGCTTAGAGGTGACTAGCGGGATGAATGAGCAGTTCTTC,CASSLEVTSGMNEQFF
TRBV20-1,TRBD2,few,TRBJ2-1,TGCAGTGCTCGGTCGTCTAGCGGGGGGAATTACAATGAGCAGTTCTTC,CSARSSSGGNYNEQFF
TRBV7-2,NA,NA,TRBJ2-1,TGTGCCAGCAGCCCATTGGAGCGGACAAACAATGAGCAGTTCTTC,CASSPLERTNNEQFF
TRBV24-1,NA,NA,TRBJ2-3,TGTGCCACCAGTGATTACCAGCCCGGGCCGCGGGTAGGAGATACGCAGTATTTT,CATSDYQPGPRVGDTQYF
TRBV7-2,NA,few,TRBJ1-6,TGTGCCAGCAGCTTATCAACACCCTATAATTCACCCCTCCACTTT,CASSLSTPYNSPLHF
TRBV9,NA,NA,TRBJ1-3,TGTGCCAGCGGCAAGGGAAGTGGAAACACCATATATTTT,CASGKGSGNTIYF
TRBV11-2,NA,few,TRBJ2-2,TGTGCCAGCAGCCATAACACCGGGGAGCTGTTTTTT,CASSHNTGELFF
TRBV7-2,NA,NA,TRBJ1-4,TGTGCCAGCAGCTTACGCCAGGGTAATGAAAAACTGTTTTTT,CASSLRQGNEKLFF
TRBV9,NA,few,TRBJ2-5,TGTGCCAGCAGCGTAGGGAGAGAAGGAGGGACCCAGTACTTC,CASSVGREGGTQYF
TRBV6-5,NA,NA,TRBJ1-1,TGTGCCAGCAGTTACGGGCAGGGATGGGAAGCTTTCTTT,CASSYGQGWEAFF
TRBV7-2,NA,NA,TRBJ1-5,TGTGCCAGCGCCCCCTGGAGCAATCAGCCCCAGCATTTT,CASAPWSNQPQHF